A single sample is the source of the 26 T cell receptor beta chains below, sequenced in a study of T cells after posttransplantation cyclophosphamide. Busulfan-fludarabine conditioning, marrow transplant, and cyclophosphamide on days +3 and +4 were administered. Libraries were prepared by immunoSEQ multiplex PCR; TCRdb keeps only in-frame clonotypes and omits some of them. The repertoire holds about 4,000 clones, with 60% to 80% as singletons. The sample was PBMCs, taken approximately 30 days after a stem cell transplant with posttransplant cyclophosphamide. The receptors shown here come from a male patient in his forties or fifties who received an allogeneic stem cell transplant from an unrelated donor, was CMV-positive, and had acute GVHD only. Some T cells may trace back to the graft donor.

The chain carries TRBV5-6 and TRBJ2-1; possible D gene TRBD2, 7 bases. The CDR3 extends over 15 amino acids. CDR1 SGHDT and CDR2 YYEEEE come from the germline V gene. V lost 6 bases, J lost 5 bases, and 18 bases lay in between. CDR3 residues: CASTREGGPNNEQFF. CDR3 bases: TGTGCCAGCACCCGCGAGGGGGGGCCAAACAATGAGCAGTTCTTC.

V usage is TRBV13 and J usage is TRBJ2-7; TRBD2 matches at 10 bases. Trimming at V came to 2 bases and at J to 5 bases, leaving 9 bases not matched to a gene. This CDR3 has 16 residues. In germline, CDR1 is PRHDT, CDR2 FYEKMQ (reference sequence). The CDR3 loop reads CASSLRLAGDRNEQYF. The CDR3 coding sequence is TGTGCCAGCAGCTTACGCCTAGCGGGAGACCGGAACGAGCAGTACTTC. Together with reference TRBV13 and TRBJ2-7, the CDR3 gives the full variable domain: AAGVIQSPRHLIKEKRETATLKCYPIPRHDTVYWYQQGPGQDPQFLISFYEKMQSDKGSIPDRFSAQQFSDYHSELNMSSLELGDSALYFCASSLRLAGDRNEQYFGPGTRLTVT.

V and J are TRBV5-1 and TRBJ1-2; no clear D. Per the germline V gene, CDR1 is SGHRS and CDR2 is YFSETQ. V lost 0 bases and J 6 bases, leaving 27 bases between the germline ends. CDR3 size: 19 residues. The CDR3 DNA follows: TGCGCCAGCAGCTTGGCGGCAGGCGTCTCCCTCGGCGAGTGGAATGGCTACACCTTC. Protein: CASSLAAGVSLGEWNGYTF. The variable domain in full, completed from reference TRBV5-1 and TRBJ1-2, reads KAGVTQTPRYLIKTRGQQVTLSCSPISGHRSVSWYQQTPGQGLQFLFEYFSETQRNKGNFPGRFSGRQFSNSRSEMNVSTLELGDSALYLCASSLAAGVSLGEWNGYTFGSGTRLTVV.

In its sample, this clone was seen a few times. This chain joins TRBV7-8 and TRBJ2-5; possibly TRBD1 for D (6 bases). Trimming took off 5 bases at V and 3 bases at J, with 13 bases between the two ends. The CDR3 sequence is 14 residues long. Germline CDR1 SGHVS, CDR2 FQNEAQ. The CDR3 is CASSGGPAKETQYF. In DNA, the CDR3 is TGTGCCAGCAGCGGGGGCCCTGCGAAAGAGACCCAGTACTTC.

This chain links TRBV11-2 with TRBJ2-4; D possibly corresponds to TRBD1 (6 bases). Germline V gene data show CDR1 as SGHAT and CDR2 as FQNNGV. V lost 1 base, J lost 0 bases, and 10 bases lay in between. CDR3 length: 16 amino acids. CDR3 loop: CASSLVGHLAKNIQYF. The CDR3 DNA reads TGTGCCAGCAGCTTAGTGGGACATTTAGCCAAAAACATTCAGTACTTC.

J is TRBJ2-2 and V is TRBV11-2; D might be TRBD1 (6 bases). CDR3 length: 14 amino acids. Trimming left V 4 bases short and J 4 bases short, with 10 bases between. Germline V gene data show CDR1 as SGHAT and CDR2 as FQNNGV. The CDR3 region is CASSSWTVTGELFF. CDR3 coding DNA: TGTGCCAGCAGCTCCTGGACAGTCACCGGGGAGCTGTTTTTT.

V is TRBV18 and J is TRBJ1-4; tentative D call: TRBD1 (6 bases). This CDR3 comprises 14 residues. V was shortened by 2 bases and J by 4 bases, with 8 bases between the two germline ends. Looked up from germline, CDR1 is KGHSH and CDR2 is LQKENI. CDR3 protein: CASSPTGLNEKLFF. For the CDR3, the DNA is TGTGCCAGCTCACCAACAGGGCTTAATGAAAAACTGTTTTTT.

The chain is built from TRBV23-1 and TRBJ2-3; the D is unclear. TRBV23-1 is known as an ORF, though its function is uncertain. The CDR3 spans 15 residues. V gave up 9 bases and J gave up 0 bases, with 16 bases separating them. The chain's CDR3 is CARIVSCSSTDTQYF. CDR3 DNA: TGCGCCAGAATCGTCAGTTGCTCGAGCACAGATACGCAGTATTTT.

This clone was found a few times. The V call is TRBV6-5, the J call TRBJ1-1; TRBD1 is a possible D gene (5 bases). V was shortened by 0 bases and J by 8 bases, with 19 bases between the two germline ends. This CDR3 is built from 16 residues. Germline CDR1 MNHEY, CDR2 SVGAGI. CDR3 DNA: TGTGCCAGCAGTTACTCGATGCCAGGGAAGAGCCTCGAAGCTTTCTTT. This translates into CASSYSMPGKSLEAFF.

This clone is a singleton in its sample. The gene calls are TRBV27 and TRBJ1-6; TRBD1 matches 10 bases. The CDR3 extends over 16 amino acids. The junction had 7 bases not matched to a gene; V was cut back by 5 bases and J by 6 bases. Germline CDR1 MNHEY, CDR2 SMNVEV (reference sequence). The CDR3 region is CASSRRQGAFNSPLHF. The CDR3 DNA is TGTGCCAGCAGTCGCCGACAGGGGGCGTTTAATTCACCCCTCCACTTT.

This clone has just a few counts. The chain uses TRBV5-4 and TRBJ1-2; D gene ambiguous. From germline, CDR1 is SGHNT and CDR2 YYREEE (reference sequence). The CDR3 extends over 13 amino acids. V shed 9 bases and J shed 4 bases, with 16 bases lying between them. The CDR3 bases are TGTGCCAATCGGAGGCAGGAGGCCTATGGCTACACCTTC. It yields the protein CANRRQEAYGYTF.

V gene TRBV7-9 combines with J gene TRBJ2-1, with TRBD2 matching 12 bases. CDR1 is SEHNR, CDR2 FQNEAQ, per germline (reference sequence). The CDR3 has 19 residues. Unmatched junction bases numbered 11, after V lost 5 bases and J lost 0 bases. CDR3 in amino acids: CASSPRLAGVRSSYNEQFF. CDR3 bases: TGTGCCAGCAGCCCACGACTAGCGGGAGTCCGGAGCTCCTACAATGAGCAGTTCTTC.

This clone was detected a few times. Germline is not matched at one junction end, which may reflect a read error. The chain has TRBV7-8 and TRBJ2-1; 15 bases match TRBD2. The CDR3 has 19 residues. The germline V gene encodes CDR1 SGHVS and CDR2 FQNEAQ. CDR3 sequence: CASTHPGLAGGTLYNEQFF. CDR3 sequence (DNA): TGTGCCAGCACCCACCCGGGACTAGCGGGGGGAACATTATACAACGAGCAGTTCTTC.

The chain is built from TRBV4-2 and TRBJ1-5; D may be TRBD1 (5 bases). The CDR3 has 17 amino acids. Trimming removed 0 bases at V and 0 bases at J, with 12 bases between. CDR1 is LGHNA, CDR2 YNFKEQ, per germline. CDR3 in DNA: TGTGCCAGCAGCCAAGATTGGGAAGGGGCTAGCAATCAGCCCCAGCATTTT. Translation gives CASSQDWEGASNQPQHF.

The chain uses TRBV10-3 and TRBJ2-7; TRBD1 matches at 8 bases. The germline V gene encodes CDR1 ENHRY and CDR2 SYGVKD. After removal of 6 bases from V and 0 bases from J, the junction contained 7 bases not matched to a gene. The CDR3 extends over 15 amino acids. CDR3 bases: TGTGCCATCAGGCTTCCAGGGGGCCCCTCCTACGAGCAGTACTTC. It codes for CAIRLPGGPSYEQYF.

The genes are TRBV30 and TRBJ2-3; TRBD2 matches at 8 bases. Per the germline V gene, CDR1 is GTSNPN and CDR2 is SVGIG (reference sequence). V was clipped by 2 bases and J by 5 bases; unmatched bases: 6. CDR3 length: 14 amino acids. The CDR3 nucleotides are TGTGCCTGGAGTCCAGCGGGGGCGGGAGATACGCAGTATTTT. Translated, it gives CAWSPAGAGDTQYF.

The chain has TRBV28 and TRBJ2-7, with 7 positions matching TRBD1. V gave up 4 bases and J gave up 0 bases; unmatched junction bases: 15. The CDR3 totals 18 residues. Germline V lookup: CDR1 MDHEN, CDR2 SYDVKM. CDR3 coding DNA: TGTGCCAGCAGTTCCCCTCTGTGGACAGGCGAAAGCTCCTACGAGCAGTACTTC. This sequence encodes CASSSPLWTGESSYEQYF.

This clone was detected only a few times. CDR3 sequence reads: CASSSHPPGKNTEAFF. The CDR3 bases are TGTGCCAGCAGTTCCCATCCCCCAGGAAAGAACACTGAAGCTTTCTTT. The rearrangement links TRBV27 to TRBJ1-1; D is undetermined. This CDR3 has 16 residues. Germline V lookup: CDR1 MNHEY, CDR2 SMNVEV (reference sequence). V lost 4 bases and J lost 1, with 16 bases in between.

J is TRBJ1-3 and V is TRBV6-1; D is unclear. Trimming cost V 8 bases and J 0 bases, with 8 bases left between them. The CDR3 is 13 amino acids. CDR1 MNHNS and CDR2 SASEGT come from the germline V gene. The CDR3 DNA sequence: TGTGCCAGCGCCTGGAGCTCTGGAAACACCATATATTTT. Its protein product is CASAWSSGNTIYF.

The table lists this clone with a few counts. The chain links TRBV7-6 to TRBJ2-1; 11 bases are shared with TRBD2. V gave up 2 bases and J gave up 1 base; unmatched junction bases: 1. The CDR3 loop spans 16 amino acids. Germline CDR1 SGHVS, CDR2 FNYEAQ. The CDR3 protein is CASSLLAGGSYNEQFF. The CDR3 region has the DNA TGTGCCAGCAGCTTACTAGCGGGAGGATCCTACAATGAGCAGTTCTTC.

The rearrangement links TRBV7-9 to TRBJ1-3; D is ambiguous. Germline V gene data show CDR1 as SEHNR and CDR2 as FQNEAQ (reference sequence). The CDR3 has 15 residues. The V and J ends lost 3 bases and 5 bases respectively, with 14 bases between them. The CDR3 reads CASSFGVVERNTIYF. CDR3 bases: TGTGCCAGCAGCTTCGGGGTGGTCGAACGAAACACCATATATTTT.

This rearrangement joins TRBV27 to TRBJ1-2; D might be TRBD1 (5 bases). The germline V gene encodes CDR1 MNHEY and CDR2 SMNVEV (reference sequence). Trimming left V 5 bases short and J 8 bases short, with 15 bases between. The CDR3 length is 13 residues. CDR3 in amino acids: CASSPEGRRGYTF. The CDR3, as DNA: TGTGCCAGCAGTCCGGAGGGGAGGCGCGGCTACACCTTC.

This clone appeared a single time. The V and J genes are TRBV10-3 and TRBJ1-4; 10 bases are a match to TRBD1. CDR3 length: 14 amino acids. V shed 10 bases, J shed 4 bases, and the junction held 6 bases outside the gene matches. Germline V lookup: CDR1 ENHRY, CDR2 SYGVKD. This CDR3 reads CATGTGAHNEKLFF. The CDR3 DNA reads TGTGCCACCGGGACAGGGGCCCATAATGAAAAACTGTTTTTT.

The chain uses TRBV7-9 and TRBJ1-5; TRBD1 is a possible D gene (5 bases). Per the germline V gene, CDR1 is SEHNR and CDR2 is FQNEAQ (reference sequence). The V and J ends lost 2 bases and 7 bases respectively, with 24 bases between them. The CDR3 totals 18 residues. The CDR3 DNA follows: TGTGCCAGCAGCTTACCCCCTTCCTCCGCGGGACGAGGACAGCCCCAGCATTTT. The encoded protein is CASSLPPSSAGRGQPQHF. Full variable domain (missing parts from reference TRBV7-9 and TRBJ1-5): DTGVSQNPRHKITKRGQNVTFRCDPISEHNRLYWYRQTLGQGPEFLTYFQNEAQLEKSRLLSDRFSAERPKGSFSTLEIQRTEQGDSAMYLCASSLPPSSAGRGQPQHFGDGTRLSIL.

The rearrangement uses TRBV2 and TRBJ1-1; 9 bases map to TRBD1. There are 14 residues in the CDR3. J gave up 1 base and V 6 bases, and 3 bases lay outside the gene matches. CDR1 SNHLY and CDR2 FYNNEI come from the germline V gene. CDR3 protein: CASRDRGRNTEAFF. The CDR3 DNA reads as TGTGCCAGCAGGGACAGGGGTCGGAACACTGAAGCTTTCTTT.

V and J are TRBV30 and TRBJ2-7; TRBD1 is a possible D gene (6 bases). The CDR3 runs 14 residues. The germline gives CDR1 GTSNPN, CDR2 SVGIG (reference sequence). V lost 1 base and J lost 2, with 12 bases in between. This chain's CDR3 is CAWSAQGATYEQYF. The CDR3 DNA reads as TGTGCCTGGAGTGCACAGGGAGCCACCTACGAGCAGTACTTC.